Below, 25 T cell receptor beta chains from the same sample are listed, as sequenced in a study of blood T cell repertoires in COVID-19. Only in-frame clones appear in the TCRdb table, and some are missing; sequencing was by immunoSEQ multiplex PCR. This sample has 130,000 to 150,000 clones, with approximately 85% found just once. Input material: peripheral blood. These receptors came from an older woman with COVID-19, enrolled during active disease.

The rearrangement joins TRBV7-8 to TRBJ2-6; D remains ambiguous. The CDR3 runs 12 residues. Germline lookup yields CDR1 SGHVS and CDR2 FQNEAQ. The germline V and J ends were trimmed by 5 bases and 6 bases, with 5 bases remaining between them. As DNA, the CDR3 is TGTGCCAGCAGCCCCTCGGCCAACGTCCTGACTTTC. Its protein is CASSPSANVLTF.

V is TRBV7-9 and J is TRBJ2-2, with D possibly TRBD2 on 6 matching bases. Trimming pared 5 bases from V and 5 bases from J, leaving 21 bases between. Germline CDR1 SEHNR, CDR2 FQNEAQ (reference sequence). There are 17 residues in the CDR3. This CDR3 reads CASSPPLGGKGTGELFF. CDR3 nucleotides: TGTGCCAGCAGCCCCCCTCTGGGGGGAAAGGGAACCGGGGAGCTGTTTTTT. Full variable domain (missing parts from reference TRBV7-9 and TRBJ2-2): DTGVSQNPRHKITKRGQNVTFRCDPISEHNRLYWYRQTLGQGPEFLTYFQNEAQLEKSRLLSDRFSAERPKGSFSTLEIQRTEQGDSAMYLCASSPPLGGKGTGELFFGEGSRLTVL.

Written as DNA, the CDR3 is TGTGCCAGCAGCACGGGACAGGGGTACGAGCAGTACTTC. It yields the protein CASSTGQGYEQYF. J is TRBJ2-7 and V is TRBV5-4, with 10 bases aligning to TRBD1. Losses at the gene ends were 4 bases for V and 4 bases for J; bases not matched to a gene: 2. The V gene's germline CDR1 is SGHNT and CDR2 YYREEE (reference sequence). This CDR3 has 13 residues.

This sequence joins TRBV28 and TRBJ1-4; 8 positions match TRBD1. Germline V gene lookup returns CDR1 MDHEN and CDR2 SYDVKM. This CDR3 spans 13 amino acids. Trimming removed 2 bases from V and 10 bases from J; junction bases left unmatched: 3. The CDR3, as DNA: TGTGCCAGCAGTTTAGGGACAGGTTTAAAACTGTTTTTT. It translates to CASSLGTGLKLFF. The complete variable domain, with remaining parts taken from reference TRBV28 and TRBJ1-4, reads DVKVTQSSRYLVKRTGEKVFLECVQDMDHENMFWYRQDPGLGLRLIYFSYDVKMKEKGDIPEGYSVSREKKERFSLILESASTNQTSMYLCASSLGTGLKLFFGSGTQLSVL.

This sequence joins TRBV5-1 and TRBJ2-2; 7 bases are a match to TRBD2. The CDR3 has 18 amino acids. From germline, CDR1 is SGHRS and CDR2 YFSETQ. The V gene end was trimmed by 10 bases and the J gene end by 1 base; junction bases not matched to a gene: 19. CDR3 nucleotides: TGCGCCTGTCCGCCGTGGGAGGGGCCCACGATGAACACCGGGGAGCTGTTTTTT. Protein: CACPPWEGPTMNTGELFF.

This clone appeared once. V gene TRBV4-3 combines with J gene TRBJ1-4; unclear D gene. The CDR3 totals 16 residues. With 0 bases removed from V and 2 bases from J, the gap between germline ends came to 10 bases. Germline values: CDR1 LGHNA, CDR2 YSLEER. The CDR3 here is CASSQDPSETNEKLFF. In DNA, the CDR3 is TGCGCCAGCAGCCAAGATCCTTCGGAGACTAATGAAAAACTGTTTTTT.

The chain joins TRBV6-2 or TRBV6-3 to TRBJ2-7; D is perhaps TRBD1 (6 bases). Trimming took off 6 bases at V and 0 bases at J, with 24 bases between the two ends. The CDR3 covers 18 residues. CDR1 MNHEY and CDR2 SVGEGT come from the germline V gene. For the CDR3, the DNA is TGTGCCAGCAGCACAGGGCCCCGGATATATGCAGACTCCTACGAGCAGTACTTC. Its protein product is CASSTGPRIYADSYEQYF.

The V gene is TRBV6-2 or TRBV6-3, the J gene TRBJ2-7; TRBD1 might be the D (7 bases). The V end was cut by 5 bases, the J end by 3 bases, with 11 bases between. The CDR3 runs 13 residues. Germline CDR1 is MNHEY and CDR2 is SVGEGT. The CDR3 nucleotides read TGTGCCAGCAGTGCGGGACAGTACTACGAGCAGTACTTC. Its protein is CASSAGQYYEQYF.

The J gene is TRBJ2-5, the V gene TRBV7-9; the match to TRBD1 covers 7 bases. Germline assignment: CDR1 SEHNR and CDR2 FQNEAQ (reference sequence). V dropped 6 bases and J dropped 1; count of bases not matched to a gene: 8. The CDR3 loop spans 15 amino acids. The chain's CDR3 is CASSEVGQVQETQYF. CDR3 coding DNA: TGTGCCAGCAGTGAAGTAGGACAGGTCCAAGAGACCCAGTACTTC.

The rearrangement joins TRBV7-9 to TRBJ1-1; TRBD1 agrees at 7 bases. The V gene's germline CDR1 is SEHNR and CDR2 FQNEAQ (reference sequence). V gave up 5 bases and J gave up 7 bases; unmatched junction bases: 25. This CDR3 contains 19 residues. The CDR3 here is CASSLSSYRGQLWRGEAFF. The DNA for the CDR3 is TGTGCCAGCAGCCTCTCCTCATACAGGGGTCAACTCTGGAGAGGTGAAGCTTTCTTT.

This chain links TRBV6-5 with TRBJ1-1; D unresolved. The CDR3 sequence is 15 residues long. Trimming stripped 6 bases from V and 0 bases from J, with 14 bases between. The V gene's germline CDR1 is MNHEY and CDR2 SVGAGI. CDR3 DNA sequence: TGTGCCAGCAGCCGTAACAGACGAATGAACACTGAAGCTTTCTTT. Translating it yields CASSRNRRMNTEAFF.

The V gene is TRBV10-2, the J gene TRBJ1-1; the D is unclear. The CDR3 loop spans 15 amino acids. The V and J ends lost 4 bases and 1 base respectively, with 13 bases between them. The germline V gene has CDR1 WSHSY and CDR2 SAAADI. The CDR3 protein is CASSVSREGNTEAFF. CDR3 nucleotides: TGCGCCAGCAGTGTCAGTCGAGAGGGGAACACTGAAGCTTTCTTT.

The chain uses TRBV15 and TRBJ2-5; 7 bases line up with TRBD1. The CDR3 is made up of 14 amino acids. CDR1 and CDR2 from the germline V gene are LNHNV and YYDKDF (reference sequence). V dropped 5 bases and J dropped 7; count of bases not matched to a gene: 10. The CDR3 DNA sequence: TGTGCCACCAGCTCAAGACAGGGTTTGGGGACCCAGTACTTC. It codes for CATSSRQGLGTQYF. Combining the CDR3 with reference TRBV15 and TRBJ2-5 gives the whole variable domain DAMVIQNPRYQVTQFGKPVTLSCSQTLNHNVMYWYQQKSSQAPKLLFHYYDKDFNNEADTPDNFQSRRPNTSFCFLDIRSPGLGDTAMYLCATSSRQGLGTQYFGPGTRLLVL.

The chain is built from TRBV7-3 and TRBJ2-5, with 7 bases matching TRBD1. Germline CDR1 and CDR2: SGHTA and FQGTGA. The CDR3 runs to 14 residues. After removal of 0 bases from V and 4 bases from J, the junction contained 2 bases not matched to a gene. Written as DNA, the CDR3 is TGTGCCAGCAGCTTAACAGGGGGCGTAGAGACCCAGTACTTC. It codes for CASSLTGGVETQYF.

This clone was picked up one time. The genes are TRBV2 and TRBJ2-5; 12 nucleotides match TRBD2. After removal of 7 bases from V and 2 bases from J, the junction contained 8 bases not matched to a gene. The CDR3 spans 16 residues. CDR1 and CDR2 from the germline V gene are SNHLY and FYNNEI. The CDR3 is CASMGGLAGIQETQYF. DNA for the CDR3: TGTGCCAGCATGGGCGGACTAGCGGGGATACAAGAGACCCAGTACTTC.

This clone was counted once. V is TRBV19 and J is TRBJ1-1; D might be TRBD1 (5 bases). The V end lost 7 bases, the J end lost 3 bases, and 12 bases lay between the germline ends. This CDR3 is 13 amino acids long. In germline, CDR1 is LNHDA, CDR2 SQIVND (reference sequence). The CDR3 is CASTRGGDTEAFF. DNA of the CDR3: TGTGCCAGTACCCGGGGGGGGGACACTGAAGCTTTCTTT.

The genes are TRBV11-3 and TRBJ2-7; a weak D match, TRBD2 (5 bases). Germline V gene sequence: CDR1 SGHNT, CDR2 YENEEA. The CDR3 runs 13 residues. The germline V and J ends were trimmed by 5 bases and 0 bases, with 8 bases remaining between them. CDR3 residues: CASSHGSSYEQYF. Here the CDR3 DNA reads TGTGCCAGCAGCCATGGGAGCTCCTACGAGCAGTACTTC.

The CDR3 reads CASSRRSGDPYEQYF. CDR3 in DNA: TGTGCCAGCAGCAGGAGATCAGGGGACCCCTACGAGCAGTACTTC. V usage is TRBV21-1 and J usage is TRBJ2-7; the tabulated D call, TRBD1, remains unverified against the DNA. TRBV21-1 is labeled a pseudogene. The CDR3 is 15 residues long.

The chain joins TRBV5-1 to TRBJ1-3, with D perhaps TRBD1 (5 bases). This CDR3 is built from 15 residues. Germline CDR1 and CDR2: SGHRS and YFSETQ. The V end lost 4 bases, the J end lost 0 bases, and 11 bases lay between the germline ends. CDR3 amino acids: CASSLGRVSGNTIYF. The CDR3 DNA is TGCGCCAGCAGCCTGGGGCGGGTCTCTGGAAACACCATATATTTT.

As DNA, the CDR3 is TGTGCCAGCAGCCCCTACGAGAGGAGAGGTGGCTACACCTTC. Residues: CASSPYERRGGYTF. The chain couples TRBV7-9 to TRBJ1-2; D gene uncertain. Germline loops: CDR1 SEHNR, CDR2 FQNEAQ (reference sequence). The CDR3 spans 14 residues. Between the trimmed V and J ends, which lost 5 bases and 7 bases, there was a span of 17 bases.

This rearrangement joins TRBV1 to TRBJ1-5; the DNA was not used to check the table's D call, TRBD1. TRBV1 is termed a pseudogene. The CDR3 runs to 14 residues. The CDR3 DNA is TGCACCAGCAGGGAAGGGACAGGCTACCAGCCCCAGCATTTT. Protein product: CTSREGTGYQPQHF.

The V call is TRBV7-9, the J call TRBJ2-1; 7 positions match TRBD2. With V trimmed by 1 base and J by 6 bases, 3 bases remained unmatched. The CDR3 runs 14 residues. CDR1 and CDR2 from the germline V gene are SEHNR and FQNEAQ (reference sequence). The CDR3 sequence is CASSLGEGINEQFF. In DNA, the CDR3 is TGTGCCAGCAGCTTAGGGGAGGGTATCAATGAGCAGTTCTTC.

The rearrangement links TRBV3-1 (or the pseudogene TRBV3-2) to TRBJ2-7; 7 bases are shared with TRBD1. Per germline, CDR1 LGHDT and CDR2 YNNKEL (reference sequence). V trimming: 0 bases; J trimming: 3 bases; junction bases outside the gene matches: 14. The CDR3 runs to 18 residues. For the CDR3, the DNA is TGTGCCAGCAGCCAAGAGGTACAGGGGCCCACAACCCTCTACGAGCAGTACTTC. Amino acids: CASSQEVQGPTTLYEQYF.

V usage is TRBV7-8 and J usage is TRBJ1-2; 7 bases are shared with TRBD1. V was pared by 1 base and J by 2 bases, with 4 bases of the junction left unmatched. This CDR3 has 15 residues. Germline assignment: CDR1 SGHVS and CDR2 FQNEAQ. The CDR3 region has the DNA TGTGCCAGCAGCTTAGTCGGACAGGCGAACTATGGCTACACCTTC. Amino acids: CASSLVGQANYGYTF.

The chain is built from TRBV27 and TRBJ1-1, with a possible D match to TRBD1 (6 bases). Germline loops: CDR1 MNHEY, CDR2 SMNVEV (reference sequence). V gave up 1 base and J gave up 4 bases, with 13 bases separating them. The CDR3 runs to 15 residues. CDR3 bases: TGTGCCAGCAGTTTATACGGGGCGGGGGCCACTGAAGCTTTCTTT. Its translation is CASSLYGAGATEAFF.